This TCR beta chain was recovered during a study of control samples from healthy donors and cancer patients. TCRdb's copy holds only in-frame clones and misses some; the assay was immunoSEQ multiplex PCR. The sample has fewer than 200,000 clones, 80% to 95% seen once. Germline V gene sequence: CDR1 SGHRS, CDR2 YFSETQ. Trimming removed 4 bases from V and 1 base from J, with 11 bases in between. This CDR3 is built from 14 residues. Sequenced input: blood. V and J are TRBV5-1 and TRBJ1-1; D is ambiguous. This TCR was sampled from a woman aged 55 to 70 in good health. In DNA, the CDR3 is TGCGCCAGCAGCATAAGGGCAGGGAACACTGAAGCTTTCTTT. This codes for CASSIRAGNTEAFF.